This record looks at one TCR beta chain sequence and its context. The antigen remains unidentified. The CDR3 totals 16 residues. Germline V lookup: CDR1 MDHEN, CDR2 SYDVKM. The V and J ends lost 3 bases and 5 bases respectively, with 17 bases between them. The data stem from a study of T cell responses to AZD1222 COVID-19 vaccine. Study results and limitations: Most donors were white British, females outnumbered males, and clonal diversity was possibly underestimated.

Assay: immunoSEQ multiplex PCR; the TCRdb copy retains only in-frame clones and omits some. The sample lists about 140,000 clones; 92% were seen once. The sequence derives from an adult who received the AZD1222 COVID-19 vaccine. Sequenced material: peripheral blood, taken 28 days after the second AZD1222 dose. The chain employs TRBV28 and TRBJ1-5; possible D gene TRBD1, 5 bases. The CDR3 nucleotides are TGTGCCAGCAGTTTCAGCGGGGTAATGGGGGATCAGCCCCAGCATTTT. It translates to CASSFSGVMGDQPQHF.